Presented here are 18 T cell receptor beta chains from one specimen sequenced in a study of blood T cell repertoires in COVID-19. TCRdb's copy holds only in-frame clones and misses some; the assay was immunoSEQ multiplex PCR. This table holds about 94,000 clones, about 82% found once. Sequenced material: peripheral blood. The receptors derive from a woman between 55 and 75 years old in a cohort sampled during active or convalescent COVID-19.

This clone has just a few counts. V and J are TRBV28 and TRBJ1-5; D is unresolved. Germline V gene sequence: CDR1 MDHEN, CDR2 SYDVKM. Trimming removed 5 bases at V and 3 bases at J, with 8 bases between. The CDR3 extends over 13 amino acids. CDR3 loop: CASSPVPNQPQHF. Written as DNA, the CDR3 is TGTGCCAGCAGTCCCGTCCCCAATCAGCCCCAGCATTTT.

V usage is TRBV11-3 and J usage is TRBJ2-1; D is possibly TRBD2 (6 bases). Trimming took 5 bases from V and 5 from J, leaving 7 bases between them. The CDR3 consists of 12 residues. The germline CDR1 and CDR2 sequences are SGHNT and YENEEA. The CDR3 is CASSQRDNEQFF. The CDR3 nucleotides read TGTGCCAGCAGCCAGCGGGACAATGAGCAGTTCTTC.

CDR3 nucleotide sequence: TGTGCCAGCAGTTTTCCCCCCGGGGCAGCGGGAACAGAGACCCAGTACTTC. Protein sequence: CASSFPPGAAGTETQYF. The rearrangement uses TRBV28 and TRBJ2-5; the match to TRBD2 covers 7 bases. This CDR3 comprises 17 residues. With V trimmed by 3 bases and J by 4 bases, 14 bases remained unmatched. Germline V gene sequence: CDR1 MDHEN, CDR2 SYDVKM. Full variable domain (remainder filled in from reference TRBV28 and TRBJ2-5): DVKVTQSSRYLVKRTGEKVFLECVQDMDHENMFWYRQDPGLGLRLIYFSYDVKMKEKGDIPEGYSVSREKKERFSLILESASTNQTSMYLCASSFPPGAAGTETQYFGPGTRLLVL.

CDR3 nucleotide sequence: TGTGCCAGTATGGGGCCCTACTATGGCTACACCTTC. Amino acids: CASMGPYYGYTF. The genes are TRBV19 and TRBJ1-2; TRBD1 might be the D (5 bases). Germline V gene lookup returns CDR1 LNHDA and CDR2 SQIVND (reference sequence). The CDR3 loop spans 12 amino acids. V was trimmed by 7 bases and J by 3 bases, leaving 9 bases between them.

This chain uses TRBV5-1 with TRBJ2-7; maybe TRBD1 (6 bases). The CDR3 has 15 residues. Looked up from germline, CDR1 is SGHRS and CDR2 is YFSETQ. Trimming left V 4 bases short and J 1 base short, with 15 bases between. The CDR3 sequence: CASSVTGSRSYEQYF. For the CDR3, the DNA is TGCGCCAGCAGCGTCACAGGGAGTCGTTCCTACGAGCAGTACTTC.

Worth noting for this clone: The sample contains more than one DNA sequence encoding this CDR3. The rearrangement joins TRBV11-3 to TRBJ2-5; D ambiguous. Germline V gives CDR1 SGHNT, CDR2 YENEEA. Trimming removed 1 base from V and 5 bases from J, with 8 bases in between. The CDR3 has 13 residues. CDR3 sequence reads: CASSLGGVETQYF. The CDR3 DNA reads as TGTGCCAGCAGCTTAGGAGGCGTGGAGACCCAGTACTTC. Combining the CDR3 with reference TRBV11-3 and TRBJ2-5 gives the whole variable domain EAGVVQSPRYKIIEKKQPVAFWCNPISGHNTLYWYLQNLGQGPELLIRYENEEAVDDSQLPKDRFSAERLKGVDSTLKIQPAELGDSAVYLCASSLGGVETQYFGPGTRLLVL.

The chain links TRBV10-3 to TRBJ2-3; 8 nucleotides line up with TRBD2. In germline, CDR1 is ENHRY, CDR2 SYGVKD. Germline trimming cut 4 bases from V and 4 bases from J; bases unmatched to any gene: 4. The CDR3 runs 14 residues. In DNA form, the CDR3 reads TGTGCCATCAGTGGAACTAGCGGTTCAGATACGCAGTATTTT. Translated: CAISGTSGSDTQYF.

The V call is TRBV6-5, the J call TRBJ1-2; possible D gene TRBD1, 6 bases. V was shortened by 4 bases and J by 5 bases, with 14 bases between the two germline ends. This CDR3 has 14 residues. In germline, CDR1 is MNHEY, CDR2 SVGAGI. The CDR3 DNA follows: TGTGCCAGCAGTTGGGGGCCGAGTGTGTATGGCTACACCTTC. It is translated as CASSWGPSVYGYTF.

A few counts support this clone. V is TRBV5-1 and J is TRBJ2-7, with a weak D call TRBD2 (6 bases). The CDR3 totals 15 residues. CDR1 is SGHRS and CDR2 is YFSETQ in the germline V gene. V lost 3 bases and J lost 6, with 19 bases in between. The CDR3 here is CASSYGGTGDGEQYF. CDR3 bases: TGCGCCAGCAGCTACGGAGGGACGGGAGACGGCGAGCAGTACTTC.

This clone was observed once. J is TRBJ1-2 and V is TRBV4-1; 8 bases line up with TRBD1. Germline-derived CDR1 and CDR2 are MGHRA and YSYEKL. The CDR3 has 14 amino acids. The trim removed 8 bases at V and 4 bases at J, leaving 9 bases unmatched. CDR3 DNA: TGCGCCAGCCAAGGCGACAGGGGATTCTATGGCTACACCTTC. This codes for CASQGDRGFYGYTF.

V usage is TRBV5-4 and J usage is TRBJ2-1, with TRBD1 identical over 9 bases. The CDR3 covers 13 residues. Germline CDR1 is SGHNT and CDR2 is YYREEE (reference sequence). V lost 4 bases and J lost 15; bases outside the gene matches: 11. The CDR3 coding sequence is TGTGCCAGCAGCACCGGGACAGGGCGGATACGGTTCTTC. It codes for CASSTGTGRIRFF.

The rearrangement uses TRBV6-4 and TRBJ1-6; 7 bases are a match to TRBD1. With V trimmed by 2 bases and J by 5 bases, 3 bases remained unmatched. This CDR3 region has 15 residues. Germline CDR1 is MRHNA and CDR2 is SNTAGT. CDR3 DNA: TGTGCCAGCAGTGACCAACAGGGGAATAATTCACCCCTCCACTTT. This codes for CASSDQQGNNSPLHF.

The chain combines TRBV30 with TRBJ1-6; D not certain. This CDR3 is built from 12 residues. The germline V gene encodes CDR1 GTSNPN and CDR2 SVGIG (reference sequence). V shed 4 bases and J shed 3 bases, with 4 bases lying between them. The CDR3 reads CAWNNYNSPLHF. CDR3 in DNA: TGTGCCTGGAATAACTATAATTCACCCCTCCACTTT.

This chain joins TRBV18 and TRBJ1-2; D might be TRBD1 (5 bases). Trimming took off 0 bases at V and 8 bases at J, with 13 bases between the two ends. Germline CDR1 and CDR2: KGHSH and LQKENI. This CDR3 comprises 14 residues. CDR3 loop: CASSPPKAGLGYTF. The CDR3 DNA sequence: TGTGCCAGCTCACCACCGAAGGCAGGGTTGGGCTACACCTTC.

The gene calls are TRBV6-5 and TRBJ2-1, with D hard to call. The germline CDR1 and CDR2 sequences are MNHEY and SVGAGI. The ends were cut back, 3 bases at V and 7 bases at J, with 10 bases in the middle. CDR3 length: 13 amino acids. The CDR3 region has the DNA TGTGCCAGCAGTTATGGCCCTTGGAATGAGCAGTTCTTC. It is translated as CASSYGPWNEQFF.

The CDR3 here is CASSLEGTNYGYTF. In nucleotides, the CDR3 is TGCGCCAGCAGCTTGGAGGGGACTAACTATGGCTACACCTTC. This chain joins TRBV5-1 and TRBJ1-2; D is possibly TRBD1 (5 bases). The germline V gene has CDR1 SGHRS and CDR2 YFSETQ. V was clipped by 0 bases and J by 0 bases, with 6 bases between them. This CDR3 is 14 amino acids long.

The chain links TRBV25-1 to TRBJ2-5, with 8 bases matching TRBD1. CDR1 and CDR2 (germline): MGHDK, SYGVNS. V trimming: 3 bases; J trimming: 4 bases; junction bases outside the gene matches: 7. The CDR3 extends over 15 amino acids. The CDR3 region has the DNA TGTGCCAGCAGTGATCCCGGACAGGGATTAGAGACCCAGTACTTC. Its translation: CASSDPGQGLETQYF.

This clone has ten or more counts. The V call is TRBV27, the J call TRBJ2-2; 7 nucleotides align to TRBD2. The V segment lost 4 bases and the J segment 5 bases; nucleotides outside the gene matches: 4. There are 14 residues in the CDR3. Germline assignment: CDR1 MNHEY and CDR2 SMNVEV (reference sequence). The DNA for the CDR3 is TGTGCCAGCAGTTGGGCAGCGGGGACCGGGGAGCTGTTTTTT. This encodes CASSWAAGTGELFF.